The clone carrying this T cell receptor beta chain was seen only once. In the authors' methods: Amplification from reference gene primers served as the basis for estimated nucleated cell counts. TCRdb's table, derived via immunoSEQ multiplex PCR, lists solely in-frame clones and lacks some. For V, J and clone size, that table is used; D and trimming come from the DNA. The sample holds about 55,000 clones, more than 70% seen once. The data derive from a study of blood T cell repertoires in COVID-19. Overall study: The cDNA or gDNA used as material had been derived from T cells, B-cell-depleted T cells, or PBMCs.

The TCR was taken from a human donor in a cohort sampled during active COVID-19. The sequencing sample was made of peripheral blood.

The CDR3 region has the DNA TGTGCCAGCAGCCAAGAAGGGACTAGCGGGGGGGCCTGGGAGACCCAGTACTTC. This encodes CASSQEGTSGGAWETQYF. V gene TRBV3-1 (or the pseudogene TRBV3-2) combines with J gene TRBJ2-5, with TRBD2 identical over 16 bases. The length of the CDR3 is 18 residues. CDR1 and CDR2 (germline): LGHDT, YNNKEL (reference sequence). J lost 5 bases, V lost 0 bases, and 6 bases had no gene match.